The 18 T cell receptor beta chains presented below share a single source sample, sequenced in a study of tumor-infiltrating lymphocytes in primary liver carcinoma. Production of TCR beta cDNA used around 0.45 ug total RNA together with a constant-region primer. The TCR beta library was amplified through three nested multiplex PCR rounds in a modified ARM-PCR procedure. Rounds one and two of PCR, each of roughly 10 cycles, were primed with TRBV1-TRBV30 forward primers and a C-beta reverse primer. TCRdb used MiXCR to reprocess the multiplex PCR reads, holding one entry per CDR3 protein. Here the sample spans about 310,000 distinct CDR3 sequences, 50% to 70% being singletons. Both blood RNA, taken from unsorted whole blood, and germline DNA were extracted. The sequencing input was peripheral blood. These receptors all come from a man in his forties or fifties with primary liver carcinoma and hepatitis B virus infection.

To note about this clonotype: Germline and junction disagree at one end, which may indicate a read error. V usage is TRBV29-1 and J usage is TRBJ2-1, with D uncertain. The CDR3 runs to 16 residues. Germline lookup yields CDR1 SQVTM and CDR2 ANQGSEA. The CDR3 is CSVRATGPHLMDEQFF. CDR3 in DNA: TGCAGCGTTCGGGCGACTGGGCCCCATTTGATGGATGAGCAGTTCTTT.

Concerning this clonotype: This CDR3 is missing its conserved last phenylalanine or tryptophan, likely due to a read error. The rearrangement uses TRBV23-1 and TRBJ2-7, with D possibly matching TRBD1 (6 bases). TRBV23-1 is filed as an ORF, its function uncertain. V shed 7 bases and J shed 0 bases, with 13 bases lying between them. The CDR3 spans 14 residues. CDR3 in DNA: TGCGCCAGCAAACCGGGACATAACTCCTACGAGCAGTACATC. Translated: CASKPGHNSYEQYI.

Turning to this clonotype: The missing conserved phenylalanine or tryptophan at the end of this CDR3 makes a read error likely. It is unclear where the CDR3 begins or ends on the DNA, so no DNA is shown, and the CDR3 is as TCRdb lists it. This chain links TRBV11-2 with TRBJ1-2; the D segment call TRBD1 is taken from the table without a DNA check. The CDR3 spans 17 amino acids, including both terminal residues. Germline assignment: CDR1 SGHAT and CDR2 FQNNGV. This CDR3 reads CASSLARLGGTNYGYTL.

This clonotype was observed once. This clone may be a read error of a much larger clone one base away. The V gene is TRBV4-2, the J gene TRBJ1-2; D unresolved. Germline V gene data show CDR1 as LGHNA and CDR2 as YNFKEQ. The CDR3 consists of 19 residues. Here the CDR3 DNA reads TGTGCCAACAGCCAAGAAGGTGGGGATGTAGCGAACTATAACTATGGCTACACCTTC. It specifies CANSQEGGDVANYNYGYTF.

As regards this clonotype: A read error is possible here, since a much larger clone lies one base away. The CDR3 nucleotides are TGTGCCTGGTCGCTTGGAACGAACACTGAACCTTTCTTT. This gives the protein CAWSLGTNTEPFF. The gene calls are TRBV30 and TRBJ1-1; D is unclear. Germline V gene lookup returns CDR1 GTSNPN and CDR2 SVGIG (reference sequence). CDR3 length equals 13 residues.

Comments on this clonotype: Just one base apart from a much larger clone, this may be a read error. The conserved phenylalanine or tryptophan is not found at the CDR3 terminus, so this likely reflects a read error. The V and J genes are TRBV5-6 and TRBJ2-5; D call uncertain. The V end lost 10 bases, the J end lost 5 bases, and 15 bases lay between the germline ends. Germline values: CDR1 SGHDT, CDR2 YYEEEE. This CDR3 has 12 amino acids. The chain's CDR3 is CASHTRVETQYL. Here the CDR3 DNA reads TGTGCCTCCCACACACGGGTGGAGACCCAGTACCTC.

Notes on this clonotype: As the CDR3 is not closed by the conserved phenylalanine or tryptophan, this likely results from a read error. The chain has TRBV4-1 and TRBJ2-2; D call uncertain. The CDR3 length is 17 residues. The ends were cut back, 0 bases at V and 0 bases at J, with 11 bases in the middle. The germline CDR1 and CDR2 sequences are MGHRA and YSYEKL. CDR3 sequence: CASSQETPVANTGELFS. CDR3 bases: TGCGCCAGCAGCCAAGAAACTCCAGTAGCGAACACCGGGGAGCTGTTTTCT.

The V gene is TRBV5-1, the J gene TRBJ1-1, with D possibly being TRBD1 (5 bases). Germline assignment: CDR1 SGHRS and CDR2 YFSETQ. The V gene lost 4 bases and the J gene lost 7 bases, with 17 bases spanning the gap. The CDR3 contains 14 residues. The CDR3 DNA follows: TGCGCCAGCAGCCTCCGGGGCGCCGGGGATGAAGCTTTCTTT. Its translation: CASSLRGAGDEAFF. Full variable domain (remainder filled in from reference TRBV5-1 and TRBJ1-1): KAGVTQTPRYLIKTRGQQVTLSCSPISGHRSVSWYQQTPGQGLQFLFEYFSETQRNKGNFPGRFSGRQFSNSRSEMNVSTLELGDSALYLCASSLRGAGDEAFFGQGTRLTVV.

This clonotype was detected many times. V and J are TRBV4-1 and TRBJ2-7; TRBD2 matches 12 bases. Germline lookup yields CDR1 MGHRA and CDR2 YSYEKL. The CDR3 runs to 19 residues. V was pared by 0 bases and J by 5 bases, with 14 bases of the junction left unmatched. This CDR3 reads CASSQDRASGRAREDEQYF. In DNA form, the CDR3 reads TGCGCCAGCAGCCAAGATCGGGCTAGCGGGAGGGCCCGGGAAGACGAGCAGTACTTC.

This clonotype was recorded a few times. This chain connects TRBV15 to TRBJ1-4; 7 bases match TRBD1. The CDR3 covers 13 residues. From germline, CDR1 is LNHNV and CDR2 YYDKDF (reference sequence). V trimming: 4 bases; J trimming: 5 bases; junction bases outside the gene matches: 1. CDR3 nucleotide sequence: TGTGCCACCAGCAAGGGACAGAATGAAAAACTGTTTTTT. Amino acids: CATSKGQNEKLFF.

About this clonotype itself: This may arise from a read error, as a much more abundant clone is one base away. J is TRBJ2-5 and V is TRBV6-5; TRBD1 aligns across 11 bases. In germline, CDR1 is MNHEY, CDR2 SVGAGI. The CDR3 length is 17 residues. This CDR3 reads CVSSLTRTGGPQETQYF. CDR3 nucleotide sequence: TGTGTCAGCAGTTTAACTCGGACAGGGGGCCCCCAAGAGACCCAGTACTTC.

The chain uses TRBV24-1 and TRBJ2-3; no clear D. Trimming took off 2 bases at V and 1 base at J, with 12 bases between the two ends. The CDR3 has 16 residues. CDR1 and CDR2 from the germline V gene are KGHDR and SFDVKD. CDR3 sequence: CATSDYHIGRTDTQYF. The CDR3 DNA sequence: TGTGCCACCAGTGATTATCACATCGGACGCACAGATACGCAGTATTTT.

This chain uses TRBV5-4 with TRBJ1-2; D is possibly TRBD1 (6 bases). The germline V gene encodes CDR1 SGHNT and CDR2 YYREEE (reference sequence). The V end was cut by 1 base, the J end by 8 bases, with 12 bases between. This CDR3 contains 13 residues. The CDR3 reads CASSLNGGRGYTF. The DNA of the CDR3 is TGTGCCAGCAGCTTGAATGGGGGGCGCGGCTACACCTTC. Looking up the rest from reference TRBV5-4 and TRBJ1-2 gives the full variable domain: ETGVTQSPTHLIKTRGQQVTLRCSSQSGHNTVSWYQQALGQGPQFIFQYYREEENGRGNFPPRFSGLQFPNYSSELNVNALELDDSALYLCASSLNGGRGYTFGSGTRLTVV.

This clonotype appeared a few times. This chain connects TRBV7-9 to TRBJ2-5; D is perhaps TRBD2 (6 bases). Germline V CDR1 and CDR2: SEHNR, FQNEAQ (reference sequence). This CDR3 has 13 residues. The V end lost 8 bases, the J end lost 3 bases, and 13 bases lay between the germline ends. The CDR3 is CASDTGTEETQYF. The CDR3 coding sequence is TGTGCCAGCGATACCGGGACTGAAGAGACCCAGTACTTC.

V gene TRBV12-3 or TRBV12-4 combines with J gene TRBJ1-2; 7 nucleotides match TRBD1. The CDR3 has 13 amino acids. J gave up 10 bases and V 8 bases, and 13 bases lay outside the gene matches. The CDR3 DNA is TGTGCCAGCGATGGAGGGGGCGCGAATGCCTACACCTTC. It translates to CASDGGGANAYTF.

This clonotype was seen only a few times. At one of its ends the junction is not consistent with the germline gene, which may arise from a read error. J is TRBJ2-1 and V is TRBV6-6; D is ambiguous. The CDR3 has 15 amino acids. Germline values: CDR1 MNHNY, CDR2 SVGAGI (reference sequence). CDR3 in amino acids: CASSYPGDGYNDQFF. The CDR3 DNA sequence: TGTGCCAGCAGTTACCCCGGAGACGGGTATAATGATCAGTTCTTC.

This clonotype is a singleton in its sample. Because it lacks the conserved phenylalanine or tryptophan at the end, this CDR3 is likely a read error. The rearrangement joins TRBV24-1 to TRBJ2-7, with 11 bases that match TRBD1. The CDR3 length is 15 residues. Trimming cost V 3 bases and J 3 bases; bases outside gene matches: 3. Germline assignment: CDR1 KGHDR and CDR2 SFDVKD. The CDR3 region is CATSDRTGGFYEQYC. CDR3 in DNA: TGTGCCACCAGTGATCGGACAGGGGGCTTCTACGAGCAGTACTGC.

The V call is TRBV28, the J call TRBJ2-3; 9 positions match TRBD1. CDR3 size: 15 residues. Germline CDR1 reads MDHEN; CDR2 reads SYDVKM. The trim removed 4 bases at V and 3 bases at J, leaving 5 bases unmatched. CDR3 coding DNA: TGTGCCAGCAGTTCATGGGACAGGGTAACAGATACGCAGTATTTT. Translating it yields CASSSWDRVTDTQYF.